Included here is one T cell receptor (beta chain) sequence, with context. The sample comes from a study of cytomegalovirus exposure and HLA in healthy donors. Germline V gives CDR1 SGHRS, CDR2 YFSETQ. This CDR3 has 15 amino acids. Between the trimmed V and J ends, which lost 0 bases and 2 bases, there was a span of 8 bases. Clones were read by immunoSEQ multiplex PCR, and TCRdb kept only the in-frame ones, dropping some. The sample holds about 170,000 clones; approximately 86% are singletons and the top ten take approximately 2.4%. The receptor was derived from a woman aged 18-29 years in good health and CMV-seronegative. The chain is built from TRBV5-1 and TRBJ2-2; no firm D call. The sequencing input was PBMCs. In DNA form, the CDR3 reads TGCGCCAGCAGCTTGGATTTTGTAAACACCGGGGAGCTGTTTTTT. This sequence encodes CASSLDFVNTGELFF.